This section outlines one T cell receptor (beta chain) sequence together with its context. In the source study's methods: Quantification of nucleated cells was approximated via reference gene primer amplification. Sequencing was performed with immunoSEQ multiplex PCR; in TCRdb, only in-frame clones are kept and a portion is missing. From that table come the V and J calls and clone size; the DNA was used to work out D and trimming. The data hold roughly 120,000 clones, with approximately 85% observed a single time. Seattle patients were enrolled while actively infected and followed longitudinally. The V gene end was trimmed by 1 base and the J gene end by 4 bases; junction bases not matched to a gene: 1. The CDR3 is made up of 15 amino acids. Germline-derived CDR1 and CDR2 are SGHTA and FQGNSA. This specimen belongs to a study of blood T cell repertoires in COVID-19. Study background: Whether acute or convalescent, the COVID-19 samples came from the United States, Italy and Spain. PBMCs, B-cell-depleted T cells, or T cells provided the cDNA or gDNA that made up the material.

This clonotype originated in a woman aged 55-75 years with COVID-19, enrolled during active disease. The sample consisted of peripheral blood. The chain couples TRBV7-2 to TRBJ1-6; 7 bases match TRBD1. The CDR3 nucleotides are TGTGCCAGCAGCTTAGAGGGACAGTATAATTCACCCCTCCACTTT. Amino acids: CASSLEGQYNSPLHF.